The 27 T cell receptor beta chains below were found in one sample sequenced in a study of T cell responses to AZD1222 COVID-19 vaccine (dated by TCRdb to the early 2020s). The time point label corresponds to: baseline before first vaccination. Libraries were prepared through the immunoSEQ multiplex PCR assay. TCRdb took over this immuneACCESS table, retaining in-frame rearrangements with V and J assigned. Such tables are incomplete; in checked studies, under half of the missing clones stem from an unresolved V gene, and the remainder is unexplained. Counted in this sample were roughly 93,000 clones; roughly nine tenths of them appeared once. Approximately 25% of the sample belongs to the ten largest clones. The source material was peripheral blood, sampled on day 0 of AZD1222 vaccination. These receptors originate from an adult in good health.

The genes are TRBV11-2 and TRBJ2-1, with D uncertain. CDR1 and CDR2 from the germline V gene are SGHAT and FQNNGV. The germline V and J ends were trimmed by 11 bases and 3 bases, with 14 bases remaining between them. CDR3 length equals 13 residues. CDR3: CAVFHRVYNEQFF. Written as DNA, the CDR3 is TGTGCCGTCTTCCACCGAGTCTACAATGAGCAGTTCTTC.

This clone was detected once. The gene calls are TRBV4-3 and TRBJ2-5; 11 bases agree with TRBD2. From germline, CDR1 is LGHNA and CDR2 YSLEER. The CDR3 totals 16 residues. V lost 4 bases to trimming and J lost 4 bases; unmatched junction nucleotides: 8. The CDR3 nucleotides are TGCGCCAGCAGCCTTAGCGGGAGGGCCGTCGGAGAGACCCAGTACTTC. This encodes CASSLSGRAVGETQYF.

This chain uses TRBV5-6 with TRBJ1-2, with a possible D match to TRBD1 (5 bases). The CDR3 loop spans 14 amino acids. The ends were cut back, 4 bases at V and 6 bases at J, with 16 bases in the middle. Germline CDR1 and CDR2: SGHDT and YYEEEE. The CDR3 region has the DNA TGTGCCAGCAGCACGCCGGGGACGAGTGATGGCTACACCTTC. Translated: CASSTPGTSDGYTF.

Turning to this clone: The sample contains more than one DNA sequence encoding this CDR3. The rearrangement uses TRBV4-3 and TRBJ2-7; 10 bases align to TRBD2. J gave up 7 bases and V 0 bases, and 9 bases lay outside the gene matches. Per germline, CDR1 LGHNA and CDR2 YSLEER. The CDR3 runs to 16 residues. This chain's CDR3 is CASSQDAGTSAQEQYF. For the CDR3, the DNA is TGCGCCAGCAGCCAAGATGCCGGGACTAGCGCCCAAGAGCAGTACTTC.

This chain joins TRBV6-5 and TRBJ1-5; D unresolved. Deletions cut 4 bases from V and 4 bases from J, with 8 bases between. Germline CDR1 reads MNHEY; CDR2 reads SVGAGI. The CDR3 is 13 residues long. CDR3 coding DNA: TGTGCCAGCAGTTTGGTACGGAATCAGCCCCAGCATTTT. Translation gives CASSLVRNQPQHF.

The chain uses TRBV20-1 and TRBJ2-5; D is perhaps TRBD1 or TRBD2 (5 bases each). V lost 3 bases to trimming and J lost 4 bases, with 18 bases between them. The CDR3 spans 15 residues. The V gene's germline CDR1 is DFQATT and CDR2 SNEGSKA (reference sequence). The CDR3 bases are TGCAGTGCTAGTGATCTGGGACGGAAGCTAGAGACCCAGTACTTC. Protein: CSASDLGRKLETQYF.

The chain recombines TRBV7-2 with TRBJ1-6, with 12 bases matching TRBD1. The germline gives CDR1 SGHTA, CDR2 FQGNSA. V dropped 0 bases and J dropped 3; count of bases not matched to a gene: 3. The CDR3 runs 18 residues. CDR3 in DNA: TGTGCCAGCAGCTTAGCGGGGACAGGGGGCGGCTATAATTCACCCCTCCACTTT. Amino acid sequence: CASSLAGTGGGYNSPLHF.

CDR3 amino acids: CASSLTGSYEQYF. DNA of the CDR3: TGTGCCAGCAGCTTGACCGGCTCCTACGAGCAGTACTTC. The chain recombines TRBV5-4 with TRBJ2-7; D is unclear. The V end lost 1 base, the J end lost 0 bases, and 5 bases lay between the germline ends. There are 13 residues in the CDR3. Germline values: CDR1 SGHNT, CDR2 YYREEE (reference sequence).

The V call is TRBV19, the J call TRBJ2-6; TRBD1 is a possible D gene (6 bases). Trimming shortened V by 6 bases and J by 0 bases, and 15 bases separated the two germline ends. Per germline, CDR1 LNHDA and CDR2 SQIVND (reference sequence). The CDR3 runs to 17 residues. The CDR3 sequence is CASRNPGHSSGANVLTF. The CDR3 bases are TGTGCCAGTAGGAATCCGGGACACAGCTCTGGGGCCAACGTCCTGACTTTC.

The chain couples TRBV7-2 to TRBJ2-1, with 7 bases lining up with TRBD1. CDR3 length: 14 residues. Germline-derived CDR1 and CDR2 are SGHTA and FQGNSA. V was pared by 6 bases and J by 7 bases, with 9 bases of the junction left unmatched. The CDR3 DNA sequence: TGTGCCAGCAGACCTACAGGGGCGCCGAATGAGCAGTTCTTC. It is translated as CASRPTGAPNEQFF.

The chain uses TRBV2 and TRBJ2-5; no firm D call. The CDR3 contains 12 residues. V was trimmed by 3 bases and J by 6 bases, leaving 8 bases between them. The germline CDR1 and CDR2 sequences are SNHLY and FYNNEI. CDR3 residues: CASSDTYKTQYF. The DNA for the CDR3 is TGTGCCAGCAGTGACACCTATAAGACCCAGTACTTC.

The CDR3 DNA reads as TGTGCCAGCAGCTCCGCAGGGGTCGGGGGAATGAACACTGAAGCTTTCTTT. Its protein product is CASSSAGVGGMNTEAFF. V usage is TRBV7-9 and J usage is TRBJ1-1; D possibly corresponds to TRBD1 (6 bases). Germline V gene sequence: CDR1 SEHNR, CDR2 FQNEAQ (reference sequence). Trimming stripped 4 bases from V and 0 bases from J, with 18 bases between. This CDR3 region has 17 residues.

The chain carries TRBV30 and TRBJ2-1; 7 positions match TRBD1. CDR3 length: 15 residues. The germline V gene has CDR1 GTSNPN and CDR2 SVGIG (reference sequence). Unmatched junction bases numbered 4, after V lost 1 base and J lost 1 base. The CDR3 coding sequence is TGTGCCTGGAGTGGTACAGGGGAATCCTACAATGAGCAGTTCTTC. Translated: CAWSGTGESYNEQFF.

The chain couples TRBV5-1 to TRBJ2-2, with 9 bases lining up with TRBD2. The CDR3 loop spans 15 amino acids. Germline CDR1 reads SGHRS; CDR2 reads YFSETQ. J lost 6 bases, V lost 2 bases, and 5 bases had no gene match. The CDR3 here is CASSFPGTSSGELFF. CDR3 DNA sequence: TGCGCCAGCAGCTTTCCCGGGACTAGCTCCGGGGAGCTGTTTTTT.

The rearrangement links TRBV12-3 or TRBV12-4 to TRBJ2-3; D call uncertain. The CDR3 spans 11 residues. V lost 1 base and J 9 bases, leaving 5 bases between the germline ends. CDR3 sequence reads: CASSLENTQYF. Written as DNA, the CDR3 is TGTGCCAGCAGTTTAGAGAACACGCAGTATTTT.

V and J are TRBV28 and TRBJ1-3, with a possible D match to TRBD1 (5 bases). This CDR3 region has 14 residues. Deletions cut 5 bases from V and 0 bases from J, with 8 bases between. Germline V gene lookup returns CDR1 MDHEN and CDR2 SYDVKM. The CDR3 nucleotides are TGTGCCAGCAGTCCCGGGGGCTCTGGAAACACCATATATTTT. As protein: CASSPGGSGNTIYF.

The chain is built from TRBV7-9 and TRBJ1-2; 10 nucleotides match TRBD1. Germline CDR1 is SEHNR and CDR2 is FQNEAQ (reference sequence). The CDR3 has 16 amino acids. Unmatched junction bases numbered 10, after V lost 5 bases and J lost 4 bases. This CDR3 reads CASSLGTGAKVYGYTF. The CDR3 nucleotides are TGTGCCAGCAGCCTCGGGACAGGGGCAAAAGTCTATGGCTACACCTTC.

The chain couples TRBV15 to TRBJ2-1; 9 nucleotides line up with TRBD1. V lost 0 bases to trimming and J lost 4 bases; unmatched junction nucleotides: 7. Germline CDR1 and CDR2: LNHNV and YYDKDF (reference sequence). CDR3 length: 17 amino acids. The CDR3 bases are TGTGCCACCAGCAGAGATCTCGGGACAGGGACTTACAATGAGCAGTTCTTC. It codes for CATSRDLGTGTYNEQFF.

The V call is TRBV19, the J call TRBJ2-7; 12 bases map to TRBD2. Germline CDR1 and CDR2: LNHDA and SQIVND (reference sequence). After removal of 2 bases from V and 4 bases from J, the junction contained 3 bases not matched to a gene. There are 15 residues in the CDR3. Written as DNA, the CDR3 is TGTGCCAGTAGTATATCGGGACTAGCGGGTTACGAGCAGTACTTC. This translates into CASSISGLAGYEQYF. The variable domain in full, completed from reference TRBV19 and TRBJ2-7, reads DGGITQSPKYLFRKEGQNVTLSCEQNLNHDAMYWYRQDPGQGLRLIYYSQIVNDFQKGDIAEGYSVSREKKESFPLTVTSAQKNPTAFYLCASSISGLAGYEQYFGPGTRLTVT.

Written as DNA, the CDR3 is TGTGCCAGCAGGAAGCAGGTGACTAACTATGGCTACACCTTC. Translated: CASRKQVTNYGYTF. The chain employs TRBV28 and TRBJ1-2, with D uncertain. The CDR3 loop spans 14 amino acids. Trimming stripped 6 bases from V and 0 bases from J, with 11 bases between. Per germline, CDR1 MDHEN and CDR2 SYDVKM.

This clone was observed once. The J gene is TRBJ2-1, the V gene TRBV5-1, with D unresolved. CDR1 SGHRS and CDR2 YFSETQ come from the germline V gene. This CDR3 has 13 amino acids. The V end was cut by 1 base, the J end by 5 bases, with 7 bases between. DNA for the CDR3: TGCGCCAGCAGCTTGTTCGAGAACAATGAGCAGTTCTTC. This translates into CASSLFENNEQFF. The variable domain in full, completed from reference TRBV5-1 and TRBJ2-1, reads KAGVTQTPRYLIKTRGQQVTLSCSPISGHRSVSWYQQTPGQGLQFLFEYFSETQRNKGNFPGRFSGRQFSNSRSEMNVSTLELGDSALYLCASSLFENNEQFFGPGTRLTVL.

The chain has TRBV7-9 and TRBJ1-4; D remains unclear. CDR3 length equals 16 residues. Germline loops: CDR1 SEHNR, CDR2 FQNEAQ (reference sequence). Deletions cut 5 bases from V and 1 base from J, with 14 bases between. The CDR3 nucleotides read TGTGCCAGCAGCCCGGGGAGGGTAGGAACTAATGAAAAACTGTTTTTT. The encoded protein is CASSPGRVGTNEKLFF.

V and J are TRBV9 and TRBJ2-3; 9 bases match TRBD2. Germline assignment: CDR1 SGDLS and CDR2 YYNGEE. The CDR3 is 15 residues long. The V and J ends lost 2 bases and 2 bases, in that order; junction bases with no gene match: 3. The CDR3 here is CASSVSGRVTDTQYF. The CDR3 DNA reads as TGTGCCAGCAGCGTTAGCGGGAGAGTCACAGATACGCAGTATTTT.

V gene TRBV20-1 combines with J gene TRBJ2-5; D is unclear. The V gene's germline CDR1 is DFQATT and CDR2 SNEGSKA (reference sequence). The CDR3 sequence is 11 residues long. Trimming took off 3 bases at V and 5 bases at J, with 7 bases between the two ends. The chain's CDR3 is CSASIGETQYF. Written as DNA, the CDR3 is TGCAGTGCTAGTATCGGGGAGACCCAGTACTTC.

The genes are TRBV28 and TRBJ1-1; D is perhaps TRBD1 (6 bases). Per the germline V gene, CDR1 is MDHEN and CDR2 is SYDVKM. V lost 4 bases and J 10 bases, leaving 13 bases between the germline ends. The CDR3 is 12 amino acids. The CDR3 DNA reads TGTGCCAGCAGTTCGGAGGGGGTCCCAGCTTTCTTT. It is translated as CASSSEGVPAFF.

The chain combines TRBV28 with TRBJ1-5, with D possibly being TRBD1 (5 bases). This CDR3 comprises 15 residues. The germline CDR1 and CDR2 sequences are MDHEN and SYDVKM. V lost 5 bases, J lost 4 bases, and 15 bases lay in between. CDR3 DNA sequence: TGTGCCAGCAGTAACTCGGGACCGCAGAATCAGCCCCAGCATTTT. Translation: CASSNSGPQNQPQHF.

This chain uses TRBV24-1 with TRBJ2-6; TRBD1 agrees at 8 bases. This CDR3 has 20 residues. Trimming removed 4 bases from V and 0 bases from J; junction bases left unmatched: 13. Germline-derived CDR1 and CDR2 are KGHDR and SFDVKD. The CDR3 here is CATSERAGPQGASGANVLTF. Written as DNA, the CDR3 is TGTGCCACCAGTGAGCGCGCGGGACCCCAGGGGGCCTCTGGGGCCAACGTCCTGACTTTC.